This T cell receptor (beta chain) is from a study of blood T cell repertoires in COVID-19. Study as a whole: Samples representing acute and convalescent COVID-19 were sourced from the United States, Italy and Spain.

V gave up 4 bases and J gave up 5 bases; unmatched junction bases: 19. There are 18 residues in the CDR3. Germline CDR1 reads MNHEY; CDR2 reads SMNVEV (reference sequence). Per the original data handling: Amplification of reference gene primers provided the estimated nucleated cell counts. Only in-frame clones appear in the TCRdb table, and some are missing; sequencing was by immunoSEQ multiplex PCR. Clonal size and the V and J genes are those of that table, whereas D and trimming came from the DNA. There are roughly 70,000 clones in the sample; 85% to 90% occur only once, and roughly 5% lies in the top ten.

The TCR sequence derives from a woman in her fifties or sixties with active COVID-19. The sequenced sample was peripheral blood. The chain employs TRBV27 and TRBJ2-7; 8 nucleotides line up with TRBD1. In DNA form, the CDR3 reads TGTGCCAGCAGTTCCCCGGCCGGGACAGGAGTCAGCAGGAACGAGCAGTACTTC. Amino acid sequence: CASSSPAGTGVSRNEQYF.